This section outlines one TCR beta chain sequence together with its context. Original processing notes: Estimated nucleated cell counts came from reference gene primer amplification. The assay was immunoSEQ multiplex PCR, and TCRdb's table has in-frame clones only and misses some. The V and J calls and clone size come from that table; D and trimming were worked out from the DNA. The sample yields tens of thousands of clones, around 90% seen once. These data belong to a study of blood T cell repertoires in COVID-19. Study information: Acute and convalescent COVID-19 specimens originated in the United States, Italy and Spain. T cells, B-cell-depleted T cells, or PBMCs supplied cDNA or gDNA.

The CDR3 runs 14 residues. Germline CDR1 and CDR2: PRHDT and FYEKMQ (reference sequence). V dropped 5 bases and J dropped 2 bases, with 12 bases sitting between them. This receptor was taken from a man aged 50 or older with acute or convalescent COVID-19. The sequenced sample was peripheral blood. V gene TRBV13 combines with J gene TRBJ1-1; TRBD1 is a possible D gene (5 bases). In DNA, the CDR3 is TGTGCCAGCAGCGCGGGACCTACTAACACTGAAGCTTTCTTT. Translated: CASSAGPTNTEAFF.